The 26 T cell receptor beta chains below come from one sample, sequenced in a study of T and B cells in COVID-19 patients. Multiplex PCR with BIOMED2 TRB-A/B primer pools amplified TRB rearrangements. TCRdb itself ran the multiplex PCR reads through MiXCR, one entry per CDR3 protein. Seen here are around 6,500 distinct CDR3 sequences, around 33% observed once, and the top ten hold about 53%. Blood genomic DNA input for TRB amplification was roughly 220-500 ng. Sequenced material: blood. These receptors all stem from a human donor with active COVID-19.

This clonotype showed up just a few times. The chain uses TRBV12-3 or TRBV12-4 and TRBJ2-5, with a tentative D call TRBD2 (6 bases). Trimming cost V 4 bases and J 2 bases, with 20 bases left between them. The CDR3 covers 17 residues. The chain's CDR3 is CASSSRGKGSGQETQYF. The CDR3 region has the DNA TGTGCCAGCAGTTCCCGGGGGAAGGGGAGCGGACAAGAGACCCAGTACTTC.

Only a few counts were recorded for this clonotype. V usage is TRBV6-5 and J usage is TRBJ2-1, with D maybe TRBD1 (5 bases). Germline V gene lookup returns CDR1 MNHEY and CDR2 SVGAGI. The V end lost 0 bases, the J end lost 7 bases, and 19 bases lay between the germline ends. The CDR3 is 17 residues long. For the CDR3, the DNA is TGTGCCAGCAGTTACTCTGGGTTGCAGGGTTCTGGAAATGAGCAGTTCTTC. It encodes CASSYSGLQGSGNEQFF.

The chain has TRBV15 and TRBJ1-4; D remains unclear. This CDR3 has 16 amino acids. Germline V gene data show CDR1 as LNHNV and CDR2 as YYDKDF (reference sequence). Trimming stripped 1 base from V and 4 bases from J, with 13 bases between. In nucleotides, the CDR3 is TGTGCCACCAGCAGAGTAGTGACCGACCTTAATGAAAAACTGTTTTTT. It encodes CATSRVVTDLNEKLFF.

This clonotype came up many times. The gene calls are TRBV19 and TRBJ2-7; D gene ambiguous. The CDR3 consists of 14 residues. Between the trimmed V and J ends, which lost 3 bases and 6 bases, there was a span of 15 bases. CDR1 and CDR2 from the germline V gene are LNHDA and SQIVND (reference sequence). CDR3 loop: CASSIHHPTGEQYF. The CDR3 nucleotides read TGTGCCAGTAGTATTCACCATCCGACTGGCGAGCAGTACTTC.

The chain is built from TRBV6-5 and TRBJ1-2; D uncertain. V dropped 0 bases and J dropped 2 bases, with 7 bases sitting between them. Germline-derived CDR1 and CDR2 are MNHEY and SVGAGI. The length of the CDR3 is 14 residues. As DNA, the CDR3 is TGTGCCAGCAGTTACTCGAGCTCGAACTATGGCTACACCTTC. Amino acids: CASSYSSSNYGYTF.

This chain joins TRBV4-2 and TRBJ2-7, with D perhaps matching TRBD2 (5 bases). V shed 2 bases and J shed 2 bases, with 13 bases lying between them. The CDR3 totals 15 residues. Germline-derived CDR1 and CDR2 are LGHNA and YNFKEQ. Written as DNA, the CDR3 is TGTGCCAGCAGCCAATCGGGCGGGCAGACCTACGAGCAGTACTTC. Protein: CASSQSGGQTYEQYF.

This clonotype was detected only a few times. J is TRBJ2-7 and V is TRBV20-1; TRBD1 aligns across 8 bases. Germline CDR1 and CDR2: DFQATT and SNEGSKA (reference sequence). V lost 7 bases to trimming and J lost 5 bases; unmatched junction nucleotides: 10. CDR3 size: 13 residues. The CDR3 DNA is TGCAGTGTACGAGGACAGGGTTTCCACGAGCAGTACTTC. This codes for CSVRGQGFHEQYF.

This clonotype was found a few times. The chain combines TRBV10-3 with TRBJ2-7, with D tentatively TRBD1 (6 bases). The CDR3 length is 15 residues. V shed 5 bases and J shed 6 bases, with 20 bases lying between them. CDR1 and CDR2 (germline): ENHRY, SYGVKD. The CDR3 coding sequence is TGTGCCATCAGTCAGACCGGGGACAAGACCCTCGAGCAGTACTTC. Residues: CAISQTGDKTLEQYF.

CDR3 in DNA: TGCAGTGCTAGAGGTGGCCGCCTCGCGACCCAGTACTTC. It codes for CSARGGRLATQYF. The V gene is TRBV20-1, the J gene TRBJ2-5; D unclear. Trimming removed 1 base from V and 7 bases from J, with 13 bases in between. The CDR3 consists of 13 residues. The germline gives CDR1 DFQATT, CDR2 SNEGSKA (reference sequence).

The V and J genes are TRBV27 and TRBJ2-2; D perhaps matches TRBD1 (5 bases). Trimming left V 3 bases short and J 9 bases short, with 11 bases between. The germline gives CDR1 MNHEY, CDR2 SMNVEV (reference sequence). The CDR3 has 13 residues. The CDR3 reads CASSLYQGWELFF. In DNA, the CDR3 is TGTGCCAGCAGTTTGTATCAGGGTTGGGAGCTGTTTTTT.

In its sample, this clonotype was seen a few times. The J gene is TRBJ2-7, the V gene TRBV27; TRBD2 aligns across 10 bases. This CDR3 is 13 amino acids long. Germline V gene lookup returns CDR1 MNHEY and CDR2 SMNVEV (reference sequence). Unmatched junction bases numbered 2, after V lost 6 bases and J lost 3 bases. The CDR3 loop reads CASRLAGGYEQYF. DNA of the CDR3: TGTGCCAGCAGATTAGCGGGGGGCTACGAGCAGTACTTC.

The V call is TRBV12-3 or TRBV12-4, the J call TRBJ1-2; possibly TRBD1 for D (5 bases). The CDR3 consists of 14 residues. The V gene lost 6 bases and the J gene lost 2 bases, with 13 bases spanning the gap. The CDR3 is CASRSTGGNYGYTF. DNA of the CDR3: TGTGCCAGCAGGTCAACGGGGGGGAACTATGGCTACACCTTC.

The chain combines TRBV20-1 with TRBJ2-5; TRBD2 is a possible D gene (6 bases). Trimming shortened V by 2 bases and J by 4 bases, and 14 bases separated the two germline ends. The germline gives CDR1 DFQATT, CDR2 SNEGSKA (reference sequence). The CDR3 has 14 residues. The CDR3 spells CSARSGRGTETQYF. In nucleotides, the CDR3 is TGCAGTGCTAGAAGTGGTCGCGGGACAGAGACCCAGTACTTC.

The chain couples TRBV6-6 to TRBJ1-3, with 7 bases identical to TRBD1. The ends lost 6 bases at V and 3 bases at J; junction bases unmatched: 8. The CDR3 is 15 amino acids. Germline values: CDR1 MNHNY, CDR2 SVGAGI (reference sequence). CDR3 in DNA: TGTGCCAGCAGCCCCAAGGGGGCGGGTGGAAACACCATATATTTT. It translates to CASSPKGAGGNTIYF.

The V gene is TRBV5-1, the J gene TRBJ2-1; perhaps D is TRBD1 or TRBD2 (6 bases each). From germline, CDR1 is SGHRS and CDR2 YFSETQ. Trimming shortened V by 4 bases and J by 8 bases, and 13 bases separated the two germline ends. CDR3 length: 13 residues. The CDR3 bases are TGCGCCAGCAGCGCCATCGGGGGCTATGAGCAGTTCTTC. It encodes CASSAIGGYEQFF.

The chain combines TRBV4-1 with TRBJ2-1, with 9 bases lining up with TRBD2. This CDR3 is 17 amino acids long. After removal of 4 bases from V and 0 bases from J, the junction contained 7 bases not matched to a gene. Germline V CDR1 and CDR2: MGHRA, YSYEKL. The CDR3 DNA follows: TGCGCCAGCAGCCTCAAGGATAGCGGGAGCTCCTACAATGAGCAGTTCTTC. As protein: CASSLKDSGSSYNEQFF.

The sample holds one count of this clonotype. CDR3 loop: CASSANRVAKNIQYF. As DNA, the CDR3 is TGTGCCAGCAGTGCAAACAGGGTAGCCAAAAACATTCAGTACTTC. The chain joins TRBV27 to TRBJ2-4, with D perhaps matching TRBD1 (6 bases). The CDR3 has 15 residues. V lost 5 bases and J lost 0, with 11 bases in between. Per germline, CDR1 MNHEY and CDR2 SMNVEV (reference sequence).

This clonotype was counted only a few times. The chain links TRBV19 to TRBJ2-2, with D maybe TRBD1 (5 bases). This CDR3 is 15 amino acids long. Deletions cut 1 base from V and 1 base from J, with 7 bases between. Per the germline V gene, CDR1 is LNHDA and CDR2 is SQIVND (reference sequence). The CDR3 here is CASSIGQLNTGELFF. Here the CDR3 DNA reads TGTGCCAGTAGTATAGGACAGCTGAACACCGGGGAGCTGTTTTTT.

The chain has TRBV19 and TRBJ1-2; D is possibly TRBD1 (6 bases). Germline CDR1 is LNHDA and CDR2 is SQIVND (reference sequence). The V and J ends lost 2 bases and 4 bases respectively, with 11 bases between them. The CDR3 length is 14 residues. CDR3 loop: CASSISGGSYGYTF. The CDR3, as DNA: TGTGCCAGTAGTATATCGGGGGGCAGCTATGGCTACACCTTC. The full variable domain, completed using reference TRBV19 and TRBJ1-2, is DGGITQSPKYLFRKEGQNVTLSCEQNLNHDAMYWYRQDPGQGLRLIYYSQIVNDFQKGDIAEGYSVSREKKESFPLTVTSAQKNPTAFYLCASSISGGSYGYTFGSGTRLTVV.

This clonotype was recorded a few times. The chain is built from TRBV18 and TRBJ2-7, with D possibly being TRBD1 (5 bases). Germline lookup yields CDR1 KGHSH and CDR2 LQKENI. The CDR3 has 13 residues. Trimming cost V 5 bases and J 2 bases, with 10 bases left between them. This CDR3 reads CASSVRTTYEQYF. The CDR3 bases are TGTGCCAGCTCAGTACGGACAACCTACGAGCAGTACTTC.

The genes are TRBV6-5 and TRBJ1-4, with D uncertain. V was clipped by 6 bases and J by 0 bases, with 17 bases between them. In germline, CDR1 is MNHEY, CDR2 SVGAGI. The CDR3 has 17 amino acids. CDR3 loop: CASRPDIAGATNEKLFF. The CDR3, as DNA: TGTGCCAGCAGACCCGACATCGCGGGAGCAACTAATGAAAAACTGTTTTTT.

The chain carries TRBV10-2 and TRBJ2-5; no definite D call. Germline CDR1 and CDR2: WSHSY and SAAADI. The CDR3 covers 12 residues. V shed 5 bases and J shed 0 bases, with 4 bases lying between them. CDR3 bases: TGCGCCAGCAGTAGCGACCAAGAGACCCAGTACTTC. This codes for CASSSDQETQYF.

Notes on this clonotype: At one of its ends the junction is not consistent with the germline gene, which may arise from a read error. J is TRBJ1-4 and V is TRBV7-9; D is ambiguous. Germline CDR1 SEHNR, CDR2 FQNEAQ (reference sequence). This CDR3 contains 15 residues. The DNA of the CDR3 is TGTGCCAGCAGATTAGACGGTGCAACTAATGAAAAACTGTTTTTT. Encoded protein: CASRLDGATNEKLFF.

The sample holds a few counts of this clonotype. The rearrangement uses TRBV19 and TRBJ2-1; 7 bases are a match to TRBD1. The CDR3 sequence is 15 residues long. Germline V gives CDR1 LNHDA, CDR2 SQIVND (reference sequence). V shed 1 base, J shed 2 bases, and the junction held 2 bases outside the gene matches. CDR3 amino acids: CASSIVRGPYNEQFF. CDR3 nucleotides: TGTGCCAGTAGTATAGTGAGGGGGCCCTACAATGAGCAGTTCTTC.

CDR3: CASSNRAGANVLTF. The DNA of the CDR3 is TGTGCCAGTAGTAACAGGGCTGGGGCCAACGTCCTGACTTTC. This rearrangement joins TRBV19 to TRBJ2-6, with D possibly TRBD1 on 6 matching bases. The CDR3 contains 14 residues. Trimming removed 4 bases from V and 2 bases from J, with 6 bases in between. Germline V gives CDR1 LNHDA, CDR2 SQIVND (reference sequence).

This clonotype is medium-sized by share. This chain uses TRBV29-1 with TRBJ2-7; 9 nucleotides line up with TRBD1. The CDR3 loop spans 15 amino acids. From germline, CDR1 is SQVTM and CDR2 ANQGSEA. Trimming removed 1 base from V and 7 bases from J; junction bases left unmatched: 11. The CDR3 loop reads CSVEVLDRGLREQYF. CDR3 sequence (DNA): TGCAGCGTTGAAGTGTTGGACAGGGGTTTAAGAGAGCAGTACTTC.